These 21 T cell receptor beta chains were sequenced from one sample in a study of CD8+CD57+ T cells in acquired aplastic anemia (dated by TCRdb to about 2018). This sample was sequenced with an Illumina HiSeq 2000. Genomic DNA was used as template for profiling of TCR beta VDJ combinations and CDR3 sequences. In TCRdb, the public reads were trimmed at Q25 with fastp and aligned with MiXCR, with productive beta chains retained. Each CDR3 protein gets just one entry, which takes the most common genes and DNA from the rows behind it. The sample table records more than 95,000 distinct CDR3 sequences; less than 50% of these occur just once. Of the sample, around 2.5% is held by the ten largest clones. Flow cytometry had shown CD8+CD57+ cell expansion in the patients selected for sequencing. What was sequenced was sorted CD4+, CD8+, or CD8+CD57+ T cells (not recorded which) from PBMCs. These receptors were obtained from a human donor with aplastic anemia.

Relative to its sample, this clonotype is medium-sized. The CDR3 DNA follows: TGTGCCAGTAGTATCAGGGGGCAGCAGCCCCAGCATTTT. It translates to CASSIRGQQPQHF. The rearrangement links TRBV19 to TRBJ1-5; 8 nucleotides line up with TRBD1. Per the germline V gene, CDR1 is LNHDA and CDR2 is SQIVND (reference sequence). V lost 3 bases and J lost 7; bases outside the gene matches: 2. The CDR3 is 13 amino acids.

The chain has TRBV2 and TRBJ1-2; 8 nucleotides line up with TRBD1. Germline assignment: CDR1 SNHLY and CDR2 FYNNEI. The CDR3 length is 15 residues. V lost 3 bases to trimming and J lost 6 bases; unmatched junction nucleotides: 9. DNA of the CDR3: TGTGCCAGCAGTGACCCCAGGGGGCAGATAAATGGCTACACCTTC. This encodes CASSDPRGQINGYTF.

The rearrangement joins TRBV6-1 to TRBJ1-5; 7 nucleotides agree with TRBD1. V gave up 6 bases and J gave up 0 bases; unmatched junction bases: 11. The CDR3 sequence is 17 residues long. The germline V gene has CDR1 MNHNS and CDR2 SASEGT. The CDR3 nucleotides are TGTGCCAGCAGCTTGACAGGGAGGGGAAATAGCAATCAGCCCCAGCATTTT. This encodes CASSLTGRGNSNQPQHF.

This clonotype was found many times. The chain uses TRBV7-2 and TRBJ2-7; 7 bases agree with TRBD1. Per the germline V gene, CDR1 is SGHTA and CDR2 is FQGNSA. Trimming at V came to 3 bases and at J to 6 bases, leaving 2 bases not matched to a gene. This CDR3 spans 12 amino acids. The CDR3 DNA follows: TGTGCCAGCAGCTTTAACAGGGGCGAGCAGTACTTC. The encoded protein is CASSFNRGEQYF.

About this clonotype: This clone may be a read error of a much larger clone one base away. This rearrangement joins TRBV9 to TRBJ2-1; the match to TRBD1 covers 8 bases. The CDR3 contains 14 residues. Germline V gives CDR1 SGDLS, CDR2 YYNGEE. The CDR3 DNA is TGTGCCAGCGGCGTTCGACAGGGGAACAATGAGCAGTTCTTC. Translation gives CASGVRQGNNEQFF.

This sequence joins TRBV25-1 and TRBJ2-1, with a tentative D call TRBD1 (8 bases). The CDR3 spans 17 residues. V dropped 1 base and J dropped 5 bases, with 18 bases sitting between them. Germline CDR1 MGHDK, CDR2 SYGVNS. This CDR3 is CASSEFRQGRGHNEQFF. CDR3 in DNA: TGTGCCAGCAGTGAATTCCGACAGGGGAGGGGGCACAATGAGCAGTTCTTC. Full variable domain (missing parts from reference TRBV25-1 and TRBJ2-1): EADIYQTPRYLVIGTGKKITLECSQTMGHDKMYWYQQDPGMELHLIHYSYGVNSTEKGDLSSESTVSRIRTEHFPLTLESARPSHTSQYLCASSEFRQGRGHNEQFFGPGTRLTVL.

This clonotype was picked up many times. This chain joins TRBV4-3 and TRBJ1-4; possible D gene TRBD1, 6 bases. CDR1 LGHNA and CDR2 YSLEER come from the germline V gene. V dropped 0 bases and J dropped 7 bases, with 6 bases sitting between them. The CDR3 runs 13 residues. DNA of the CDR3: TGCGCCAGCAGCCAAGACAGGGGTGAAAAACTGTTTTTT. This sequence encodes CASSQDRGEKLFF.

The CDR3 bases are TGTGCCAGCAGCCAAGAAGTTGGCACAGATACGCAGTATTTT. It translates to CASSQEVGTDTQYF. The chain recombines TRBV3-1 with TRBJ2-3; no clear D gene. Germline V gene data show CDR1 as LGHDT and CDR2 as YNNKEL (reference sequence). V dropped 0 bases and J dropped 1 base, with 5 bases sitting between them. This CDR3 region has 14 residues.

This clonotype was counted many times. The chain couples TRBV5-6 to TRBJ2-3; the match to TRBD1 covers 9 bases. There are 18 residues in the CDR3. Germline CDR1 reads SGHDT; CDR2 reads YYEEEE. Trimming at V came to 0 bases and at J to 0 bases, leaving 8 bases not matched to a gene. For the CDR3, the DNA is TGTGCCAGCAGCTTGGGGACAGGGGCCTCACTTAGCACAGATACGCAGTATTTT. This translates into CASSLGTGASLSTDTQYF.

The table lists this clonotype with many counts. The rearrangement joins TRBV4-1 to TRBJ1-1, with no clear D. The germline CDR1 and CDR2 sequences are MGHRA and YSYEKL. Trimming removed 4 bases from V and 3 bases from J, with 9 bases in between. The CDR3 consists of 13 residues. The CDR3 nucleotides are TGCGCCAGCAGCCTTACAAGGTACACTGAAGCTTTCTTT. This translates into CASSLTRYTEAFF.

The rearrangement links TRBV15 to TRBJ2-3; the match to TRBD1 covers 7 bases. This CDR3 comprises 14 residues. Germline assignment: CDR1 LNHNV and CDR2 YYDKDF (reference sequence). J lost 3 bases, V lost 2 bases, and 2 bases had no gene match. The CDR3, as DNA: TGTGCCACCAGCAGACGACAGGGAACAGATACGCAGTATTTT. Protein: CATSRRQGTDTQYF.

In regard to this clonotype: The junction departs from germline at one end; a sequencing error may be responsible. V is TRBV7-9 and J is TRBJ1-2; the D is unclear. CDR3 size: 13 residues. Germline CDR1 and CDR2: SEHNR and FQNEAQ (reference sequence). The CDR3 is CASSREPDYGCTF. The CDR3 DNA follows: TGTGCCAGCAGCCGTGAGCCGGATTATGGCTGCACCTTT.

This clonotype was observed at least ten times. The chain links TRBV9 to TRBJ1-3, with D possibly being TRBD1 (5 bases). CDR3 length: 15 residues. The V end lost 6 bases, the J end lost 3 bases, and 16 bases lay between the germline ends. Germline lookup yields CDR1 SGDLS and CDR2 YYNGEE. The CDR3 protein is CASTPYPGVGNTIYF. Here the CDR3 DNA reads TGTGCCAGCACCCCCTACCCGGGGGTTGGAAACACCATATATTTT.

This clonotype was counted ten times or more. J is TRBJ1-2 and V is TRBV20-1, with 8 bases aligning to TRBD1. CDR1 and CDR2 (germline): DFQATT, SNEGSKA (reference sequence). CDR3 size: 11 residues. The CDR3 DNA is TGCGGGACAGGACCCAACTATGGCTACACCTTC. This codes for CGTGPNYGYTF.

There are a few counts of this clonotype. Since no conserved phenylalanine or tryptophan closes the CDR3, a read error is the likely cause. It is unclear where the CDR3 begins or ends on the DNA, so no DNA is shown, and the CDR3 is as TCRdb lists it. The chain combines TRBV2 with TRBJ2-5; TRBD1 was called by the table and not checked on the DNA. The germline gives CDR1 SNHLY, CDR2 FYNNEI. The CDR3 length equals 8 residues, ends included. CDR3 sequence reads: CASSTFQG.

This clonotype was seen repeatedly, ten times or more. J is TRBJ2-1 and V is TRBV5-1; D may be TRBD1 or TRBD2 (5 bases each). CDR1 is SGHRS and CDR2 is YFSETQ in the germline V gene. The V gene lost 0 bases and the J gene lost 6 bases, with 7 bases spanning the gap. There are 13 residues in the CDR3. CDR3 sequence (DNA): TGCGCCAGCAGCTTGGCAGGGACCAATGAGCAGTTCTTC. Amino acids: CASSLAGTNEQFF.

The rearrangement links TRBV7-8 to TRBJ2-7; 8 bases map to TRBD1. V lost 5 bases and J lost 6; bases outside the gene matches: 6. In germline, CDR1 is SGHVS, CDR2 FQNEAQ. The CDR3 covers 13 residues. This chain's CDR3 is CASSDRGPLEQYV. The CDR3 DNA is TGTGCCAGCAGCGACAGGGGCCCCCTCGAGCAGTACGTC.

This clonotype was recorded at least ten times. The V gene is TRBV5-4, the J gene TRBJ1-2; D is unresolved. Trimming removed 6 bases from V and 8 bases from J, with 20 bases in between. The CDR3 has 14 residues. CDR1 is SGHNT and CDR2 is YYREEE in the germline V gene (reference sequence). The CDR3 bases are TGTGCCAGCACCTCCACGGGGATATCGGACGGCTACACCTTC. It yields the protein CASTSTGISDGYTF.

This clonotype appeared many times. One end of the junction does not line up with germline, which may come from a read error. The chain employs TRBV2 and TRBJ1-2; 11 bases are a match to TRBD1. Germline CDR1 is SNHLY and CDR2 is FYNNEI. The CDR3 has 14 residues. DNA for the CDR3: TGCGCCAGCAGCGATGGGACAGGGGGTTATGGCTACACCTTC. Residues: CASSDGTGGYGYTF.

This rearrangement joins TRBV2 to TRBJ2-7; no definite D call. Trimming pared 6 bases from V and 2 bases from J, leaving 17 bases between. There are 15 residues in the CDR3. Germline CDR1 and CDR2: SNHLY and FYNNEI. CDR3 nucleotide sequence: TGTGCCAGCAGCCTGTTGTATGGCTACACCTACGAGCAGTACTTC. Protein: CASSLLYGYTYEQYF.

Notes on this clonotype: Possible read error: a much larger clone is one base away. Without the conserved terminal phenylalanine or tryptophan, this CDR3 likely stems from a read error. This chain uses TRBV5-1 with TRBJ1-2; D call uncertain. Germline CDR1 SGHRS, CDR2 YFSETQ. Trimming removed 0 bases from V and 0 bases from J, with 6 bases in between. The CDR3 totals 14 residues. The CDR3 DNA reads TGCGCCAGCAGCTTGGGAGATTCTAACTATGGCTACACCCTC. Protein: CASSLGDSNYGYTL.